The 26 T cell receptor beta chains listed next were all sequenced from one sample in a study of molecular identifiers for immune sequencing clone quantification. Each CDR3 protein is one row after TCRdb ran MiXCR on the PCR reads. This sample has just under 650,000 distinct CDR3 sequences, with about 20% found just once. Source material: naive CD8+ T cells from blood, with Jurkat cell RNA spiked in. The subset denotes: FACS-sorted CD8+CD4-CCR7+CD45RA+ naive T cells. These receptors originate from a human donor in good health. Some libraries in this study had Jurkat cell RNA spiked in.

This clonotype was counted many times. The chain combines TRBV11-2 with TRBJ2-1, with 7 positions matching TRBD2. The CDR3 covers 17 residues. With V trimmed by 4 bases and J by 4 bases, 13 bases remained unmatched. CDR1 SGHAT and CDR2 FQNNGV come from the germline V gene. CDR3 sequence (DNA): TGTGCCAGCAGCTCCTGGGAACTAGCGAGCTCATACAATGAGCAGTTCTTC. Its translation: CASSSWELASSYNEQFF.

In the case of this clonotype: A much larger clone lies a single base off, so this may be a read error. This is likely a read error, given that the CDR3 carries no conserved phenylalanine or tryptophan at its end. The chain's CDR3 is CSAREGTSRITDTQYL. The CDR3 DNA sequence: TGCAGTGCTAGAGAAGGGACTAGCCGGATCACAGATACGCAGTATCTT. V usage is TRBV20-1 and J usage is TRBJ2-3; 9 positions match TRBD2. The CDR3 sequence is 16 residues long. CDR1 DFQATT and CDR2 SNEGSKA come from the germline V gene (reference sequence). Trimming at V came to 0 bases and at J to 2 bases, leaving 6 bases not matched to a gene.

CDR3 region: CAWSVTSGSYEQYF. Here the CDR3 DNA reads TGTGCCTGGAGTGTGACTAGCGGATCCTACGAGCAGTACTTC. This chain uses TRBV30 with TRBJ2-7, with 9 bases identical to TRBD2. Germline values: CDR1 GTSNPN, CDR2 SVGIG (reference sequence). CDR3 length: 14 amino acids. V gave up 0 bases and J gave up 1 base; unmatched junction bases: 1.

V and J are TRBV9 and TRBJ2-3; D possibly corresponds to TRBD1 (6 bases). The CDR3 totals 17 residues. The germline V and J ends were trimmed by 0 bases and 2 bases, with 16 bases remaining between them. Germline CDR1 is SGDLS and CDR2 is YYNGEE. The CDR3 region is CASSVGGGRGTTDTQYF. The CDR3 nucleotides read TGTGCCAGCAGCGTAGGTGGTGGCAGGGGAACCACAGATACGCAGTATTTT.

V usage is TRBV27 and J usage is TRBJ2-1; D is ambiguous. The CDR3 extends over 16 amino acids. V dropped 0 bases and J dropped 3 bases, with 12 bases sitting between them. Germline V gene sequence: CDR1 MNHEY, CDR2 SMNVEV (reference sequence). The CDR3 sequence: CASSLSAPKGYNEQFF. DNA for the CDR3: TGTGCCAGCAGTTTATCGGCACCCAAAGGCTACAATGAGCAGTTCTTC.

The sample holds a few counts of this clonotype. The J gene is TRBJ2-7, the V gene TRBV7-9; TRBD2 might be the D (7 bases). V was clipped by 3 bases and J by 3 bases, with 15 bases between them. The V gene's germline CDR1 is SEHNR and CDR2 FQNEAQ (reference sequence). The length of the CDR3 is 15 residues. CDR3 nucleotide sequence: TGTGCCAGCAGCTTGGGGGAGGGGACAAACTACGAGCAGTACTTC. Translation gives CASSLGEGTNYEQYF.

With respect to this clonotype: A much larger clone lies one base from this, so it may be a read error. The V call is TRBV5-6, the J call TRBJ1-3; D remains unclear. CDR3 size: 16 residues. Per germline, CDR1 SGHDT and CDR2 YYEEEE. V was clipped by 2 bases and J by 1 base, with 13 bases between them. The CDR3 sequence: CASSFSELSSGNTIYF. CDR3 DNA sequence: TGTGCCAGCAGCTTCTCCGAGCTCTCTTCTGGAAACACCATATATTTT.

The V and J genes are TRBV11-2 and TRBJ1-1; D is unclear. Germline CDR1 is SGHAT and CDR2 is FQNNGV. The CDR3 contains 13 residues. V was pared by 5 bases and J by 1 base, with 8 bases between. In DNA form, the CDR3 reads TGTGCCAGCAGCGCGATGGCGAACACTGAAGCTTTCTTT. Its protein is CASSAMANTEAFF. Full variable domain (missing parts from reference TRBV11-2 and TRBJ1-1): EAGVAQSPRYKIIEKRQSVAFWCNPISGHATLYWYQQILGQGPKLLIQFQNNGVVDDSQLPKDRFSAERLKGVDSTLKIQPAKLEDSAVYLCASSAMANTEAFFGQGTRLTVV.

This clonotype was counted many times. The rearrangement links TRBV9 to TRBJ1-2; TRBD1 might be the D (6 bases). V was trimmed by 3 bases and J by 4 bases, leaving 10 bases between them. The CDR3 is made up of 13 amino acids. Per the germline V gene, CDR1 is SGDLS and CDR2 is YYNGEE. The CDR3 sequence is CASSEDSVYGYTF. CDR3 sequence (DNA): TGTGCCAGCAGCGAGGACAGCGTCTATGGCTACACCTTC.

This clonotype was seen at least ten times. The DNA for the CDR3 is TGCGCCAGCAGCCAAGATGGGACAGGTCTCTCTGGGGCCAACGTCCTGACTTTC. Residues: CASSQDGTGLSGANVLTF. This rearrangement joins TRBV4-3 to TRBJ2-6; TRBD1 aligns across 8 bases. Germline lookup yields CDR1 LGHNA and CDR2 YSLEER. The junction had 4 bases not matched to a gene; V was cut back by 0 bases and J by 0 bases. The CDR3 is 18 amino acids.

This clonotype was found many times. The J gene is TRBJ2-3, the V gene TRBV4-3; 9 bases fit TRBD2. CDR3 length: 17 residues. With V trimmed by 0 bases and J by 3 bases, 7 bases remained unmatched. CDR1 is LGHNA, CDR2 YSLEER, per germline. The CDR3 region has the DNA TGCGCCAGCAGCCAAGATCGAGCGGGAGGTCCGACAGATACGCAGTATTTT. Translation gives CASSQDRAGGPTDTQYF.

V and J are TRBV11-2 and TRBJ2-5; tentatively, D is TRBD1 or TRBD2 (5 bases each). The CDR3 extends over 15 amino acids. Germline loops: CDR1 SGHAT, CDR2 FQNNGV. Trimming left V 4 bases short and J 5 bases short, with 17 bases between. CDR3 sequence: CASSSVGTDEETQYF. The CDR3 DNA reads TGTGCCAGCAGCTCGGTAGGGACGGATGAGGAGACCCAGTACTTC.

This clonotype was detected many times. This sequence joins TRBV7-2 and TRBJ2-1, with 14 bases lining up with TRBD2. Looked up from germline, CDR1 is SGHTA and CDR2 is FQGNSA. V lost 2 bases to trimming and J lost 5 bases; unmatched junction nucleotides: 2. The CDR3 consists of 16 residues. CDR3 DNA: TGTGCCAGCAGCTTATGGGGACTAGCGGGAGACAATGAGCAGTTCTTC. This encodes CASSLWGLAGDNEQFF.

About this clonotype itself: This may arise from a read error, as a much more abundant clone is one base away. The CDR3 bases are TGTGCCACCAGCCATTTAGGGCAGGGGGATCGGCCCCAGCATTTT. Residues: CATSHLGQGDRPQHF. The chain employs TRBV15 and TRBJ1-5; TRBD1 matches at 7 bases. The CDR3 has 15 residues. V lost 5 bases and J lost 9; bases outside the gene matches: 13. Germline lookup yields CDR1 LNHNV and CDR2 YYDKDF (reference sequence). Using reference TRBV15 and TRBJ1-5 for the parts outside the CDR3, the full variable domain is DAMVIQNPRYQVTQFGKPVTLSCSQTLNHNVMYWYQQKSSQAPKLLFHYYDKDFNNEADTPDNFQSRRPNTSFCFLDIRSPGLGDTAMYLCATSHLGQGDRPQHFGDGTRLSIL.

This clonotype was found a few times. This chain links TRBV4-1 with TRBJ2-7; no firm D call. Germline V gene sequence: CDR1 MGHRA, CDR2 YSYEKL. Trimming removed 1 base at V and 2 bases at J, with 12 bases between. The CDR3 is 15 residues long. Written as DNA, the CDR3 is TGCGCCAGCAGCCAAGTATGGTCTCTGACCTACGAGCAGTACTTC. Amino acid sequence: CASSQVWSLTYEQYF.

The sample holds a few counts of this clonotype. Mismatch with germline at one junction end may stem from a read error. V usage is TRBV20-1 and J usage is TRBJ1-2; D remains unclear. The CDR3 contains 14 residues. In germline, CDR1 is DFQATT, CDR2 SNEGSKA (reference sequence). CDR3 sequence reads: CSARDALRNCGYTF. In DNA form, the CDR3 reads TGCAGTGCTAGAGATGCCCTACGGAACTGTGGCTACACCTTC.

V gene TRBV12-5 combines with J gene TRBJ2-1; 9 positions agree with TRBD1. Germline V gene sequence: CDR1 LGHNT, CDR2 FRNRAP. V dropped 5 bases and J dropped 9; count of bases not matched to a gene: 17. This CDR3 is 17 amino acids long. CDR3 loop: CASGSQTGGVRDGEQFF. The CDR3 bases are TGTGCTAGTGGTAGCCAAACAGGGGGCGTTAGGGACGGTGAGCAGTTCTTC. Full variable domain (outside the CDR3, taken from reference TRBV12-5 and TRBJ2-1): DARVTQTPRHKVTEMGQEVTMRCQPILGHNTVFWYRQTMMQGLELLAYFRNRAPLDDSGMPKDRFSAEMPDATLATLKIQPSEPRDSAVYFCASGSQTGGVRDGEQFFGPGTRLTVL.

This clonotype was seen only a few times. This chain connects TRBV13 to TRBJ2-7; 8 positions agree with TRBD2. The J segment lost 4 bases and the V segment lost 1 base, leaving 12 bases of the junction unmatched. The CDR3 length is 17 residues. The germline V gene encodes CDR1 PRHDT and CDR2 FYEKMQ (reference sequence). Here the CDR3 DNA reads TGTGCCAGCAGCTTAGAGGGCGGGGGGCCCACAGGGTACGAGCAGTACTTC. Translating it yields CASSLEGGGPTGYEQYF.

In its sample, this clonotype was seen many times. A junction end diverges from the germline sequence, so it may reflect a read error. This chain uses TRBV11-2 with TRBJ2-1; D is perhaps TRBD2 (6 bases). Germline CDR1 reads SGHAT; CDR2 reads FQNNGV. The CDR3 is made up of 14 amino acids. The CDR3 protein is CASSLVGGGNEQFF. For the CDR3, the DNA is TGCGCCAGCAGCTTGGTGGGGGGAGGCAATGAGCAGTTCTTC.

This clonotype was counted only a few times. The chain links TRBV4-1 to TRBJ1-1, with 7 bases matching TRBD1. Looked up from germline, CDR1 is MGHRA and CDR2 is YSYEKL. The CDR3 consists of 16 residues. J gave up 5 bases and V 0 bases, and 9 bases lay outside the gene matches. CDR3 residues: CASSQDDREGWTEAFF. The CDR3 bases are TGCGCCAGCAGCCAAGATGACAGGGAAGGATGGACTGAAGCTTTCTTT.

This clonotype was counted many times. The V gene is TRBV2, the J gene TRBJ1-2, with TRBD1 matching 12 bases. J gave up 7 bases and V 5 bases, and 8 bases lay outside the gene matches. The length of the CDR3 is 15 residues. Germline V gene sequence: CDR1 SNHLY, CDR2 FYNNEI. The chain's CDR3 is CASSPPGQGAGGYTF. The CDR3 coding sequence is TGTGCCAGCAGTCCACCGGGACAGGGGGCAGGTGGCTACACCTTC.

There are a few counts of this clonotype. The V gene is TRBV20-1, the J gene TRBJ2-1; 8 nucleotides align to TRBD2. This CDR3 comprises 16 residues. Germline V gives CDR1 DFQATT, CDR2 SNEGSKA (reference sequence). Trimming removed 3 bases from V and 5 bases from J; junction bases left unmatched: 12. The CDR3 DNA is TGCAGTGCTAGTGACCTTAGCGGGACCTATAACAATGAGCAGTTCTTC. Its protein product is CSASDLSGTYNNEQFF.

Notes on this clonotype: Likely a read error: the CDR3 ends without its conserved phenylalanine or tryptophan. This chain connects TRBV9 to TRBJ2-5; D is uncertain. Trimming shortened V by 4 bases and J by 1 base, and 8 bases separated the two germline ends. This CDR3 spans 13 amino acids. Per the germline V gene, CDR1 is SGDLS and CDR2 is YYNGEE. In DNA form, the CDR3 reads TGTGCCAGCAGCTCCTTTGCCCAAGAGACCCAGTACTCC. Protein product: CASSSFAQETQYS.

In this sample, this clonotype turned up many times. V is TRBV12-3 or TRBV12-4 and J is TRBJ2-3; 10 bases agree with TRBD2. With 2 bases clipped from V and 0 bases from J, the junction kept 2 bases outside the gene matches. This CDR3 contains 16 residues. CDR3 protein: CASSLLAGVSTDTQYF. In DNA, the CDR3 is TGTGCCAGCAGTTTACTAGCGGGGGTTAGCACAGATACGCAGTATTTT.

The chain carries TRBV7-3 and TRBJ2-3; D call uncertain. Germline CDR1 and CDR2: SGHTA and FQGTGA. This CDR3 contains 13 residues. The V gene lost 8 bases and the J gene lost 6 bases, with 15 bases spanning the gap. The CDR3 nucleotides are TGTGCCAGCCGAAACAGTTCCTCGGATACGCAGTATTTT. Translating gives CASRNSSSDTQYF.

The chain links TRBV25-1 to TRBJ2-2, with D uncertain. From germline, CDR1 is MGHDK and CDR2 SYGVNS. The CDR3 extends over 18 amino acids. Trimming took off 2 bases at V and 1 base at J, with 17 bases between the two ends. The DNA of the CDR3 is TGTGCCAGCAGTGAACTTGAATATTCCCTGATGAACACCGGGGAGCTGTTTTTT. Translation gives CASSELEYSLMNTGELFF.